Following are 32 T cell receptor beta chains from one sample sequenced in a study of response to subunit inactivated influenza vaccine. TCRdb re-called the RT-PCR reads with MiXCR, one entry per CDR3 protein. The sample lists 610,000 or so distinct CDR3 sequences, around 15% occurring once. Source: PBMCs from blood, taken roughly 13 days after vaccination. The receptors here all came from a man between 45 and 60 years old who received an inactivated influenza vaccine.

There are a few counts of this clonotype. The chain recombines TRBV14 with TRBJ2-7; 11 bases are a match to TRBD2. V dropped 0 bases and J dropped 4; count of bases not matched to a gene: 8. The CDR3 extends over 17 amino acids. Germline CDR1 and CDR2: SGHDN and FVKESK. CDR3 sequence reads: CASSQDPTSGGRYEQYF. In DNA, the CDR3 is TGTGCCAGCAGCCAAGATCCTACTAGCGGGGGCAGATACGAGCAGTACTTC.

This clonotype was detected many times. The chain joins TRBV7-2 to TRBJ2-1, with 10 bases lining up with TRBD1. Germline V gene lookup returns CDR1 SGHTA and CDR2 FQGNSA. The CDR3 consists of 15 residues. V shed 6 bases and J 0 bases; nucleotides not matched to a gene: 2. The CDR3 here is CASRGQGSSYNEQFF. CDR3 bases: TGTGCCAGCAGGGGACAGGGGAGCTCCTACAATGAGCAGTTCTTC.

The rearrangement links TRBV10-3 to TRBJ1-4; the match to TRBD1 covers 8 bases. Trimming removed 7 bases from V and 10 bases from J; junction bases left unmatched: 8. This CDR3 spans 13 amino acids. Germline lookup yields CDR1 ENHRY and CDR2 SYGVKD. The CDR3: CAIKPGQEGKLFF. CDR3 DNA sequence: TGTGCCATCAAACCGGGACAGGAAGGAAAACTGTTTTTT.

The chain couples TRBV6-1 to TRBJ1-6, with 9 bases lining up with TRBD1. CDR3 length: 15 residues. CDR1 and CDR2 (germline): MNHNS, SASEGT. Unmatched junction bases numbered 6, after V lost 5 bases and J lost 7 bases. CDR3 loop: CASSMTTGGNSPLHF. The CDR3 DNA is TGTGCCAGCAGTATGACGACAGGGGGAAATTCACCCCTCCACTTT.

The chain combines TRBV5-1 with TRBJ1-1; no clear D. The length of the CDR3 is 13 residues. The V gene lost 3 bases and the J gene lost 5 bases, with 11 bases spanning the gap. Per the germline V gene, CDR1 is SGHRS and CDR2 is YFSETQ. CDR3 sequence reads: CASSSSPGTEAFF. The DNA for the CDR3 is TGCGCCAGCAGCTCGTCACCGGGGACTGAAGCTTTCTTT.

This clonotype was counted a few times. The V gene is TRBV29-1, the J gene TRBJ2-2; D not resolved. Germline lookup yields CDR1 SQVTM and CDR2 ANQGSEA. V lost 2 bases, J lost 7 bases, and 11 bases lay in between. The CDR3 runs 13 residues. CDR3 region: CSVESQFSGELFF. In nucleotides, the CDR3 is TGCAGCGTTGAAAGTCAGTTTAGCGGGGAGCTGTTTTTT.

This clonotype was observed at least ten times. This chain joins TRBV5-1 and TRBJ2-7; D is unresolved. The germline V gene has CDR1 SGHRS and CDR2 YFSETQ. The CDR3 runs 12 residues. V was cut by 0 bases and J by 7 bases, with 8 bases left in between. CDR3 loop: CASSLVGEEQYF. CDR3 DNA sequence: TGCGCCAGCAGCTTGGTAGGTGAGGAGCAGTACTTC.

The rearrangement joins TRBV10-3 to TRBJ1-4, with 9 bases identical to TRBD1. The CDR3 covers 14 residues. Germline V gene lookup returns CDR1 ENHRY and CDR2 SYGVKD. J gave up 4 bases and V 6 bases, and 3 bases lay outside the gene matches. In DNA form, the CDR3 reads TGTGCCATCAGGGGGACAGGGCATAATGAAAAACTGTTTTTT. Encoded protein: CAIRGTGHNEKLFF.

This clonotype was picked up many times. This CDR3 is CASSLRDRVSAFF. As DNA, the CDR3 is TGTGCCAGCAGCTTACGGGACAGGGTTTCAGCTTTCTTT. The chain combines TRBV11-2 with TRBJ1-1, with 9 bases lining up with TRBD1. The CDR3 has 13 amino acids. The junction had 5 bases not matched to a gene; V was cut back by 2 bases and J by 10 bases. CDR1 is SGHAT and CDR2 is FQNNGV in the germline V gene.

The chain links TRBV5-1 to TRBJ2-5; tentatively, D is TRBD1 (5 bases). Per germline, CDR1 SGHRS and CDR2 YFSETQ. This CDR3 spans 15 amino acids. V lost 0 bases and J 1 base, leaving 10 bases between the germline ends. The CDR3 loop reads CASSLGWGSQETQYF. CDR3 sequence (DNA): TGCGCCAGCAGCTTGGGGTGGGGCAGCCAAGAGACCCAGTACTTC.

Many counts were recorded for this clonotype. This chain joins TRBV7-6 and TRBJ1-3; D is undetermined. Germline CDR1 and CDR2: SGHVS and FNYEAQ. CDR3 length: 12 amino acids. The V end was cut by 6 bases, the J end by 7 bases, with 10 bases between. Written as DNA, the CDR3 is TGTGCCAGCAGTTTATACGGGAACACCATATATTTT. Translation gives CASSLYGNTIYF.

This chain links TRBV5-1 with TRBJ2-3; D call uncertain. The CDR3 is 12 residues long. Per the germline V gene, CDR1 is SGHRS and CDR2 is YFSETQ. Trimming took 4 bases from V and 4 from J, leaving 7 bases between them. Written as DNA, the CDR3 is TGCGCCAGCAGCCTGAACTCAGATACGCAGTATTTT. Its protein is CASSLNSDTQYF.

The chain has TRBV28 and TRBJ1-2; D remains unclear. Germline lookup yields CDR1 MDHEN and CDR2 SYDVKM. Deletions cut 5 bases from V and 8 bases from J, with 18 bases between. CDR3 length: 14 residues. CDR3 sequence (DNA): TGTGCCAGCAGTCCCTTAGGAGGCTGGGAAGGCTACACCTTC. It translates to CASSPLGGWEGYTF.

This clonotype came up a few times. The chain employs TRBV7-9 and TRBJ1-6; a possible D gene is TRBD1 (6 bases). V was cut by 4 bases and J by 14 bases, with 18 bases left in between. The CDR3 covers 14 residues. Per germline, CDR1 SEHNR and CDR2 FQNEAQ (reference sequence). Here the CDR3 DNA reads TGTGCCAGCAGCTCCCCGGGACACCGTGGATCCCTCCACTTT. Its translation is CASSSPGHRGSLHF.

This clonotype was seen many times. The CDR3 nucleotides are TGTGCCAGCAGCCAACCAGGGGGGCGGGGCACAGATACGCAGTATTTT. It is translated as CASSQPGGRGTDTQYF. This rearrangement joins TRBV28 to TRBJ2-3; a weak D match, TRBD1 (7 bases). Looked up from germline, CDR1 is MDHEN and CDR2 is SYDVKM. The V and J ends lost 6 bases and 1 base respectively, with 17 bases between them. CDR3 size: 16 residues.

This sequence joins TRBV15 and TRBJ2-3, with D maybe TRBD1 (5 bases). The CDR3 covers 16 residues. CDR1 and CDR2 (germline): LNHNV, YYDKDF (reference sequence). V gave up 1 base and J gave up 0 bases, with 11 bases separating them. CDR3: CATSRGWAGSTDTQYF. The CDR3 DNA reads TGTGCCACCAGCAGAGGGTGGGCAGGGAGCACAGATACGCAGTATTTT.

This clonotype has a handful of counts. The chain is built from TRBV6-5 and TRBJ1-1, with D perhaps TRBD1 (5 bases). Germline CDR1 and CDR2: MNHEY and SVGAGI. The CDR3 is 16 residues long. V was pared by 2 bases and J by 2 bases, with 15 bases between. The CDR3 here is CASSYTETAPNTEAFF. The DNA of the CDR3 is TGTGCCAGCAGTTACACAGAGACAGCGCCTAACACTGAAGCTTTCTTT.

This clonotype was observed many times. The chain couples TRBV4-2 to TRBJ1-5; D is unresolved. The CDR3 length is 13 residues. Germline V lookup: CDR1 LGHNA, CDR2 YNFKEQ. V lost 0 bases and J lost 6, with 6 bases in between. CDR3 residues: CASSQDDGQPQHF. For the CDR3, the DNA is TGTGCCAGCAGCCAAGATGACGGTCAGCCCCAGCATTTT.

This clonotype was seen at least ten times. The rearrangement links TRBV5-1 to TRBJ2-7; D is possibly TRBD2 (6 bases). In germline, CDR1 is SGHRS, CDR2 YFSETQ. V was clipped by 2 bases and J by 3 bases, with 15 bases between them. The length of the CDR3 is 15 residues. As DNA, the CDR3 is TGCGCCAGCAGCTTTTCCGGACTAAAAAGCTACGAGCAGTACTTC. Translating it yields CASSFSGLKSYEQYF.

This clonotype was counted ten times or more. The chain is built from TRBV5-6 and TRBJ1-1, with D perhaps TRBD1 (6 bases). Trimming removed 5 bases from V and 6 bases from J, with 17 bases in between. The length of the CDR3 is 14 residues. Germline V gene data show CDR1 as SGHDT and CDR2 as YYEEEE. In DNA form, the CDR3 reads TGTGCCAGCAGTTATGACAGACGGGGGCCTGAAGCTTTCTTT. Residues: CASSYDRRGPEAFF.

This clonotype was observed a handful of times. The junction differs from germline at one of its ends, possibly a read error. The chain carries TRBV12-3 or TRBV12-4 and TRBJ1-1; D unresolved. The CDR3 totals 13 residues. CDR3 DNA: TGCGCCAGCAGCCGGAGCGGGAACACTGAAGCTTTCTTT. Translating it yields CASSRSGNTEAFF.

The chain has TRBV7-2 and TRBJ2-3; possibly TRBD1 for D (6 bases). Germline CDR1 reads SGHTA; CDR2 reads FQGNSA. The CDR3 is 15 residues long. V lost 2 bases to trimming and J lost 6 bases, with 15 bases between them. This CDR3 is CASSLHLSGVDTQYF. The DNA for the CDR3 is TGTGCCAGCAGCTTACATCTGTCAGGGGTTGATACGCAGTATTTT.

This clonotype was observed a handful of times. The chain couples TRBV29-1 to TRBJ2-7; 8 positions agree with TRBD1. Germline lookup yields CDR1 SQVTM and CDR2 ANQGSEA. The CDR3 is made up of 16 amino acids. The junction had 11 bases not matched to a gene; V was cut back by 4 bases and J by 0 bases. The CDR3 nucleotides read TGCAGCGTTGGAGGGGTGGGAGGACAGGGCTCCTACGAGCAGTACTTC. Encoded protein: CSVGGVGGQGSYEQYF.

The chain carries TRBV28 and TRBJ1-2; D gene ambiguous. This CDR3 is built from 11 residues. CDR1 is MDHEN, CDR2 SYDVKM, per germline. Deletions cut 3 bases from V and 8 bases from J, with 7 bases between. CDR3 in amino acids: CASSLTGGYTF. Written as DNA, the CDR3 is TGTGCCAGCAGTTTGACGGGAGGCTACACCTTC.

V and J are TRBV5-1 and TRBJ2-3, with 7 bases lining up with TRBD1. The V gene end was trimmed by 3 bases and the J gene end by 0 bases; junction bases not matched to a gene: 4. Germline assignment: CDR1 SGHRS and CDR2 YFSETQ. This CDR3 has 15 amino acids. For the CDR3, the DNA is TGCGCCAGCAGCTCCCAGACAGGGAGCACAGATACGCAGTATTTT. It is translated as CASSSQTGSTDTQYF. Full variable domain (remainder filled in from reference TRBV5-1 and TRBJ2-3): KAGVTQTPRYLIKTRGQQVTLSCSPISGHRSVSWYQQTPGQGLQFLFEYFSETQRNKGNFPGRFSGRQFSNSRSEMNVSTLELGDSALYLCASSSQTGSTDTQYFGPGTRLTVL.

This clonotype has more than one count but fewer than ten. The V gene is TRBV3-1, the J gene TRBJ1-2; D is unresolved. V lost 1 base and J lost 6, with 15 bases in between. The CDR3 extends over 15 amino acids. Germline loops: CDR1 LGHDT, CDR2 YNNKEL (reference sequence). The CDR3 is CASSQGIVIWNGYTF. CDR3 in DNA: TGTGCCAGCAGCCAAGGTATCGTAATTTGGAATGGCTACACCTTC. The variable domain in full, with the rest retrieved from reference TRBV3-1 and TRBJ1-2, is DTAVSQTPKYLVTQMGNDKSIKCEQNLGHDTMYWYKQDSKKFLKIMFSYNNKELIINETVPNRFSPKSPDKAHLNLHINSLELGDSAVYFCASSQGIVIWNGYTFGSGTRLTVV.

The chain has TRBV6-5 and TRBJ2-4, with 7 bases matching TRBD1. Trimming removed 5 bases from V and 0 bases from J; junction bases left unmatched: 7. The CDR3 has 16 amino acids. Germline V gene data show CDR1 as MNHEY and CDR2 as SVGAGI. The CDR3 loop is CASSIDRAGAKNIQYF. The CDR3 DNA is TGTGCCAGCAGTATCGACAGGGCGGGAGCCAAAAACATTCAGTACTTC.

This clonotype was detected many times. The chain links TRBV7-2 to TRBJ2-3; D is perhaps TRBD2 (6 bases). Germline CDR1 is SGHTA and CDR2 is FQGNSA. With 4 bases removed from V and 5 bases from J, the gap between germline ends came to 13 bases. CDR3 length equals 14 residues. The CDR3 coding sequence is TGTGCCAGCAGCTCGTCCACGGGACTAGATACGCAGTATTTT. It codes for CASSSSTGLDTQYF.

This clonotype was counted only a few times. The rearrangement links TRBV3-1 to TRBJ2-1, with no clear D. CDR3 length equals 13 residues. Per the germline V gene, CDR1 is LGHDT and CDR2 is YNNKEL (reference sequence). Between the trimmed V and J ends, which lost 0 bases and 11 bases, there was a span of 11 bases. The DNA of the CDR3 is TGTGCCAGCAGCCAAGATTCGCGATTCCAGCAGTTCTTC. This gives the protein CASSQDSRFQQFF.

This clonotype was seen only a few times. The rearrangement links TRBV9 to TRBJ2-6; TRBD1 agrees at 8 bases. From germline, CDR1 is SGDLS and CDR2 YYNGEE. V lost 3 bases to trimming and J lost 3 bases; unmatched junction nucleotides: 17. The CDR3 extends over 20 amino acids. DNA of the CDR3: TGTGCCAGCAGCGCAACCTTGACAGGGGCCAACGTTGGTGGGGCCAACGTCCTGACTTTC. The encoded protein is CASSATLTGANVGGANVLTF.

This clonotype was seen repeatedly, ten times or more. The chain carries TRBV15 and TRBJ2-1; TRBD2 matches at 10 bases. The CDR3 is made up of 20 amino acids. V dropped 0 bases and J dropped 4; count of bases not matched to a gene: 15. CDR1 and CDR2 (germline): LNHNV, YYDKDF (reference sequence). DNA for the CDR3: TGTGCCACCAGCAGAGAAGGGTTGGTTTGGCTAGCGGGGGAGTACAATGAGCAGTTCTTC. This translates into CATSREGLVWLAGEYNEQFF.

At least ten counts were recorded for this clonotype. V and J are TRBV4-3 and TRBJ2-1; D might be TRBD1 or TRBD2, each matching 6 bases. From germline, CDR1 is LGHNA and CDR2 YSLEER. V was trimmed by 3 bases and J by 2 bases, leaving 14 bases between them. This CDR3 is built from 16 residues. The CDR3 region is CASSQGWRGTYNEQFF. The CDR3 nucleotides read TGCGCCAGCAGCCAGGGCTGGAGGGGGACCTACAATGAGCAGTTCTTC.